This note documents a single T cell receptor beta chain sequence. The antigen is not known. These data are taken from a study of CD8+ T cells in alopecia areata. Study-level points and caveats: Possibly because of HLA-related factors, TCR sharing was less clear across patients than in mice. Affected lesional scalp, above all in alopecia totalis/universalis, was more clonal than normal scalp. When scalp samples are sequenced, resident alphabeta T cells of normal skin are also captured.

RNA was isolated and reverse transcribed to cDNA, the sequencing template. Repertoires were generated with immunoSEQ multiplex PCR, while TCRdb's copy carries only in-frame clones and drops some. Seen here are roughly 5,700 clones, about 55% observed once, and the top ten hold 14%. Those with alopecia areata gave lesional scalp punch biopsies and peripheral blood. The J segment lost 8 bases and the V segment lost 7 bases, leaving 8 bases of the junction unmatched. The CDR3 spans 13 residues. Germline CDR1 LNHDA, CDR2 SQIVND (reference sequence). The rearrangement uses TRBV19 and TRBJ2-1, with 7 bases matching TRBD2. The sequenced sample was skin. The sequence came from a human donor with alopecia areata. In DNA form, the CDR3 reads TGTGCCAGTACCGGCGGGGGAGCTTATGAGCAGTTCTTC. This codes for CASTGGGAYEQFF.